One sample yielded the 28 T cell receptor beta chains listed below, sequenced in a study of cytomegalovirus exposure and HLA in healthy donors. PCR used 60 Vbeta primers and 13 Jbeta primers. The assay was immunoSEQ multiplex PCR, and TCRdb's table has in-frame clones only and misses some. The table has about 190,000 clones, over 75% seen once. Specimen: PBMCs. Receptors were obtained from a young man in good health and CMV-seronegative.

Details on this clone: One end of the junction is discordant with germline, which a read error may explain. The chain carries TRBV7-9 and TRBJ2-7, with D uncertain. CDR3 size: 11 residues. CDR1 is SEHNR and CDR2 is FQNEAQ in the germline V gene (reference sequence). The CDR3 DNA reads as TGTTCCAGCAGTCCTTCCTACGAGCAGTACTTC. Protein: CSSSPSYEQYF.

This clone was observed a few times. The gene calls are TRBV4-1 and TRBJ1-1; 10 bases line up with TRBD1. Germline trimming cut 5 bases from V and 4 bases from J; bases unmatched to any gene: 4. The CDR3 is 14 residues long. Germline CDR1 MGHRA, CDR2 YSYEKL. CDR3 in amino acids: CASSTRQGATEAFF. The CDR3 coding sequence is TGCGCCAGCAGCACCCGACAGGGGGCCACTGAAGCTTTCTTT.

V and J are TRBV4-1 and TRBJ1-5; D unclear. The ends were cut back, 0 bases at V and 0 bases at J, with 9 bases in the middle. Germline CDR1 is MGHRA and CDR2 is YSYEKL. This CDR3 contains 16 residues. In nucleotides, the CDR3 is TGCGCCAGCAGCCAAGAAGGCGGGAATAGCAATCAGCCCCAGCATTTT. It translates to CASSQEGGNSNQPQHF.

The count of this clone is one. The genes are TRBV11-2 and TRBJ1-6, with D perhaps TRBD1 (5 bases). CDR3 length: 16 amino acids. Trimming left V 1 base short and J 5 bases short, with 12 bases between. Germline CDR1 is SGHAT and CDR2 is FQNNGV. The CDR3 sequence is CASSLGQIMNNSPLHF. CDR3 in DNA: TGTGCCAGCAGCTTAGGACAGATCATGAATAATTCACCCCTCCACTTT. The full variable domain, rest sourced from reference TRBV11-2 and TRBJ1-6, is EAGVAQSPRYKIIEKRQSVAFWCNPISGHATLYWYQQILGQGPKLLIQFQNNGVVDDSQLPKDRFSAERLKGVDSTLKIQPAKLEDSAVYLCASSLGQIMNNSPLHFGNGTRLTVT.

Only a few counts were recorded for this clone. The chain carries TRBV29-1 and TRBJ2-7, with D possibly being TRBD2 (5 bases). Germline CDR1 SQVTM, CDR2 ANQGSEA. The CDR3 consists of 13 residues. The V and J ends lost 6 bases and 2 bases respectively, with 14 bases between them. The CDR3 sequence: CSVSWTGTYEQYF. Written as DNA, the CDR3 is TGCAGCGTCTCGTGGACCGGGACCTACGAGCAGTACTTC.

DNA for the CDR3: TGCAGCGTTGAACCTGGCGGACACGTCTATGGCTACACCTTC. This codes for CSVEPGGHVYGYTF. The chain joins TRBV29-1 to TRBJ1-2; weak D call: TRBD1 (5 bases). V was cut by 2 bases and J by 4 bases, with 14 bases left in between. The CDR3 spans 14 residues. Germline lookup yields CDR1 SQVTM and CDR2 ANQGSEA.

The CDR3 DNA reads TGTGCCAGTAGTGCGACCAGGGGTGTCAATCAGCCCCAGCATTTT. It translates to CASSATRGVNQPQHF. The chain recombines TRBV19 with TRBJ1-5; the D gene is possibly TRBD1 (6 bases). Germline V lookup: CDR1 LNHDA, CDR2 SQIVND (reference sequence). Trimming left V 5 bases short and J 3 bases short, with 14 bases between. This CDR3 is 15 amino acids long.

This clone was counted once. CDR3 sequence (DNA): TGTGCCAGCAGCCAAGATCGGGGAGGAATTGGAAACTCCTACGAGCAGTACTTC. Its protein is CASSQDRGGIGNSYEQYF. This chain links TRBV4-2 with TRBJ2-7; weak D call: TRBD2 (6 bases). The V gene lost 0 bases and the J gene lost 0 bases, with 18 bases spanning the gap. CDR3 length: 18 amino acids. CDR1 and CDR2 from the germline V gene are LGHNA and YNFKEQ.

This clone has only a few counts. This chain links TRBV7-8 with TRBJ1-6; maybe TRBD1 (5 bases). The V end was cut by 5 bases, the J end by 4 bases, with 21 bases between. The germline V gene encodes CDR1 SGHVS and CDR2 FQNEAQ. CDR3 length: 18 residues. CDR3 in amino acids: CASSGTRQGPPYNSPLHF. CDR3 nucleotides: TGTGCCAGCAGCGGTACGCGGCAGGGCCCCCCATATAATTCACCCCTCCACTTT.

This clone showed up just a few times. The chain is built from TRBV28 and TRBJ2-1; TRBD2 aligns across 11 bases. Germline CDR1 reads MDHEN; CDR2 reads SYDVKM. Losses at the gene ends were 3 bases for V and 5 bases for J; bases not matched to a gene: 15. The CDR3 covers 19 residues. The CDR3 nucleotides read TGTGCCAGCAGTTTCCTCCGGGTGCGGGTAGCGGGAGGGGACAATGAGCAGTTCTTC. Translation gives CASSFLRVRVAGGDNEQFF.

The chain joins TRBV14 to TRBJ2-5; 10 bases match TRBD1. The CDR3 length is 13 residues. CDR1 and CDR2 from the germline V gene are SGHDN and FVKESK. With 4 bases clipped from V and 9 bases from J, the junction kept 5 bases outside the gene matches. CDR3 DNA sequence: TGTGCCAGCAGCCCCCGGGACAGGGGTTCCCAGTACTTC. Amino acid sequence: CASSPRDRGSQYF.

The CDR3 DNA follows: TGCGCCAGCAGCTTGGGACAGTCTAGCACAGATACGCAGTATTTT. It codes for CASSLGQSSTDTQYF. This chain connects TRBV5-1 to TRBJ2-3; D possibly corresponds to TRBD1 (5 bases). V lost 0 bases and J 0 bases, leaving 8 bases between the germline ends. Germline CDR1 SGHRS, CDR2 YFSETQ. This CDR3 contains 15 residues.

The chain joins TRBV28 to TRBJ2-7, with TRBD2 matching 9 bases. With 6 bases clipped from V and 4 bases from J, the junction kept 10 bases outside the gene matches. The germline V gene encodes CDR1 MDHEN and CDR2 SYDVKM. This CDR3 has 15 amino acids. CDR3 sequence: CASRATSGGRYEQYF. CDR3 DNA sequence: TGTGCCAGCAGGGCGACTAGCGGAGGGAGGTACGAGCAGTACTTC.

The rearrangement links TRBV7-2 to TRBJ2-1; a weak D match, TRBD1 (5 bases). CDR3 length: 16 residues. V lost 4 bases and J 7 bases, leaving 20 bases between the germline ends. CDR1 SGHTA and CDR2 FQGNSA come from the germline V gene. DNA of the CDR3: TGTGCCAGCAGCTCCCTCGGTTTATATAGGGGTAATGAGCAGTTCTTC. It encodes CASSSLGLYRGNEQFF.

In DNA, the CDR3 is TGCGCCAGCAGCTTGCTAAAAAACTTAGGATGGGACAGCCATAGCACAGATACGCAGTATTTT. Translating it yields CASSLLKNLGWDSHSTDTQYF. This chain connects TRBV5-1 to TRBJ2-3; the match to TRBD1 covers 7 bases. J was trimmed by 0 bases and V by 1 base; bases with no gene match: 20. This CDR3 has 21 residues. The V gene's germline CDR1 is SGHRS and CDR2 YFSETQ.

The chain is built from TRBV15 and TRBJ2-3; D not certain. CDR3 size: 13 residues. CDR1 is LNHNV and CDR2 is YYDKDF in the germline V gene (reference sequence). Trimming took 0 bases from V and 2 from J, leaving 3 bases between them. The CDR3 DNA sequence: TGTGCCACCAGCAGAGAACTCACAGATACGCAGTATTTT. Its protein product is CATSRELTDTQYF.

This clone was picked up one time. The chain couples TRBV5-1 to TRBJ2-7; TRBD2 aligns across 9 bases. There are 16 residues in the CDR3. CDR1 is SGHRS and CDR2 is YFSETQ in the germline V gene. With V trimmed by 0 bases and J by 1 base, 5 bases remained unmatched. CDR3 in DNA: TGCGCCAGCAGCTTGGCGCTAGCGGGGACTTCCTACGAGCAGTACTTC. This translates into CASSLALAGTSYEQYF.

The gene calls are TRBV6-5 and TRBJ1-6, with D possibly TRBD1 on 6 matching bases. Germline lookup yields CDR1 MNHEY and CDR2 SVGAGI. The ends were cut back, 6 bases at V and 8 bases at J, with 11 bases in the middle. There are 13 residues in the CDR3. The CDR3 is CASSANRDSPLHF. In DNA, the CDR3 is TGTGCCAGCAGCGCAAACAGGGATTCACCCCTCCACTTT.

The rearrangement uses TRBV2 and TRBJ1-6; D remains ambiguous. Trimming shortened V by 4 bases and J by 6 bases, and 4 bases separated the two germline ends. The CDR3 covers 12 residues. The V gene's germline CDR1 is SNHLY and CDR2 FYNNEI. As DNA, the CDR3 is TGTGCCAGCAGTGCCCGTAATTCACCCCTCCACTTT. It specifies CASSARNSPLHF. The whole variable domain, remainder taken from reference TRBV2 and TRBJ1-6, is EPEVTQTPSHQVTQMGQEVILRCVPISNHLYFYWYRQILGQKVEFLVSFYNNEISEKSEIFDDQFSVERPDGSNFTLKIRSTKLEDSAMYFCASSARNSPLHFGNGTRLTVT.

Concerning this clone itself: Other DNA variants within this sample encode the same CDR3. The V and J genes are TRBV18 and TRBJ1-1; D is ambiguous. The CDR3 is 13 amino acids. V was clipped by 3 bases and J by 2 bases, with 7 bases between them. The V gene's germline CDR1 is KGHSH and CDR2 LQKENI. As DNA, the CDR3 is TGTGCCAGCTCACCCGGACTAAACACTGAAGCTTTCTTT. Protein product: CASSPGLNTEAFF.

CDR3 nucleotides: TGCAGCGTTGAAGATCAGGCCCACTATGGCTACACCTTC. The encoded protein is CSVEDQAHYGYTF. J is TRBJ1-2 and V is TRBV29-1; no clear D gene. V dropped 0 bases and J dropped 3 bases, with 8 bases sitting between them. CDR1 is SQVTM and CDR2 is ANQGSEA in the germline V gene. CDR3 length: 13 amino acids.

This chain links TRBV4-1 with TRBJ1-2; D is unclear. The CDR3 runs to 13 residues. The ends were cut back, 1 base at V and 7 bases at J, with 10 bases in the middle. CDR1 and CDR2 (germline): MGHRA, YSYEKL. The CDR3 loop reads CASSQVGNGGYTF. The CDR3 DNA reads TGCGCCAGCAGCCAAGTCGGGAATGGTGGCTACACCTTC.

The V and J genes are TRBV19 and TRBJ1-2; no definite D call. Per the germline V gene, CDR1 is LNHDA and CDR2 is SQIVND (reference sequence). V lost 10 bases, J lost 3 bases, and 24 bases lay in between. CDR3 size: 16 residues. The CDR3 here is CATQKGSRGGHYGYTF. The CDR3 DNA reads TGTGCCACCCAGAAGGGTTCCCGTGGAGGGCACTATGGCTACACCTTC.

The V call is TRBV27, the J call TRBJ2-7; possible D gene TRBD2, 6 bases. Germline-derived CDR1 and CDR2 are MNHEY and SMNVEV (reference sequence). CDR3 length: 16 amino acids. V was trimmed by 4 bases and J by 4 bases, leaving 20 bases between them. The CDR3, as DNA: TGTGCCAGCAGTTCAACTCCGGGCGGGGAGGCTTACGAGCAGTACTTC. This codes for CASSSTPGGEAYEQYF.

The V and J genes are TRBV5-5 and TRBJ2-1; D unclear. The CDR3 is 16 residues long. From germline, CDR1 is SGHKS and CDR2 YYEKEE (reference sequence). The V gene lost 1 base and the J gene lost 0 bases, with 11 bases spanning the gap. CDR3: CASSLMAGSSYNEQFF. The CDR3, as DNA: TGTGCCAGCAGCTTGATGGCAGGAAGCTCCTACAATGAGCAGTTCTTC.

The CDR3 sequence is CASSPRGGASGDIQYF. The DNA for the CDR3 is TGTGCCAGCAGCCCTCGCGGGGGCGCCTCGGGGGACATTCAGTACTTC. The chain joins TRBV7-9 to TRBJ2-4, with D possibly matching TRBD2 (7 bases). Between the trimmed V and J ends, which lost 5 bases and 8 bases, there was a span of 22 bases. This CDR3 has 16 residues. Germline-derived CDR1 and CDR2 are SEHNR and FQNEAQ (reference sequence).

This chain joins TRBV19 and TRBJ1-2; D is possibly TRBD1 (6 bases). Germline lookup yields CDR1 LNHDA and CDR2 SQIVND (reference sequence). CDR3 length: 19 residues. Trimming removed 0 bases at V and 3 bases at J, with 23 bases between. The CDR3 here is CASSIEGVRGTSEDYGYTF. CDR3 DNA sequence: TGTGCCAGTAGTATAGAGGGGGTAAGGGGGACATCGGAGGACTATGGCTACACCTTC.

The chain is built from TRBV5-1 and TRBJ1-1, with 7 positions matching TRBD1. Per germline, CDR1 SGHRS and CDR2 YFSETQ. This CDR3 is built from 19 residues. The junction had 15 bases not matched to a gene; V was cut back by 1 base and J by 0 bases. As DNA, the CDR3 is TGCGCCAGCAGCTTGACCTTAGGGACAGAGGCCTTGATGAACACTGAAGCTTTCTTT. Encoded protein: CASSLTLGTEALMNTEAFF.